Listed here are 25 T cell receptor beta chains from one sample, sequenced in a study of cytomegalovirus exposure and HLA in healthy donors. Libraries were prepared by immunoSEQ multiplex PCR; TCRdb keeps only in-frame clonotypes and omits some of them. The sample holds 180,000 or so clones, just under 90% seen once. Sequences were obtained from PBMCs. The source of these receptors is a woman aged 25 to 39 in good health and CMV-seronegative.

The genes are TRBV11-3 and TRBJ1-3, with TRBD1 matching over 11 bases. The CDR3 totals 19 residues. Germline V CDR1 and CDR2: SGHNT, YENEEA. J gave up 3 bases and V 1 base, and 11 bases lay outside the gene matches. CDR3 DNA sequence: TGTGCCAGCAGCTTAGGACTAGGGGACAGGGGGGCAGGTGGAAACACCATATATTTT. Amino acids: CASSLGLGDRGAGGNTIYF. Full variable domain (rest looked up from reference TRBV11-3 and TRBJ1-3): EAGVVQSPRYKIIEKKQPVAFWCNPISGHNTLYWYLQNLGQGPELLIRYENEEAVDDSQLPKDRFSAERLKGVDSTLKIQPAELGDSAVYLCASSLGLGDRGAGGNTIYFGEGSWLTVV.

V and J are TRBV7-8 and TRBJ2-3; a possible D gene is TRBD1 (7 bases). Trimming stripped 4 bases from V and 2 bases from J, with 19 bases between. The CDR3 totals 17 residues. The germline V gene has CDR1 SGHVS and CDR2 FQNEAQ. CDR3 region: CASSSYQRQGLTDTQYF. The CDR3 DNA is TGTGCCAGCAGCTCCTATCAAAGACAGGGACTCACAGATACGCAGTATTTT.

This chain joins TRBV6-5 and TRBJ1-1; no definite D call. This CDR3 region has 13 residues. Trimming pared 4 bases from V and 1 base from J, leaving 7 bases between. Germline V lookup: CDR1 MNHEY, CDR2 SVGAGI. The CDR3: CASSLAENTEAFF. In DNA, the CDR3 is TGTGCCAGCAGTTTAGCAGAGAACACTGAAGCTTTCTTT.

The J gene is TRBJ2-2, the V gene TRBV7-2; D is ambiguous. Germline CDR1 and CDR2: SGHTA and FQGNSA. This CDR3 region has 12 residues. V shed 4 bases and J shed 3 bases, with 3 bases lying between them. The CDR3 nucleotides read TGTGCCAGCAGCTCCTACACCGGGGAGCTGTTTTTT. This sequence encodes CASSSYTGELFF.

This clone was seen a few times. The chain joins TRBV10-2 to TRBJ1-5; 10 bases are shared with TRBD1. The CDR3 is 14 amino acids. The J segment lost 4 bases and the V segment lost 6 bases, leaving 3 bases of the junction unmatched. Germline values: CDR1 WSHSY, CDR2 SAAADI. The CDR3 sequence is CASRGQGENQPQHF. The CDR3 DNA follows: TGCGCCAGCAGAGGACAGGGGGAGAATCAGCCCCAGCATTTT.

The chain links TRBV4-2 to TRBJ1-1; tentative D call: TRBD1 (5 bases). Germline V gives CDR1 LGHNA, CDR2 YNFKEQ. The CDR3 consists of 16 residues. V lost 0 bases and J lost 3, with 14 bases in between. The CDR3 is CASSQELRGWDTEAFF. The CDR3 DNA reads TGTGCCAGCAGCCAAGAGCTCCGGGGGTGGGACACTGAAGCTTTCTTT.

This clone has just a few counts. The CDR3 DNA is TGCGCCAGCAGCTCTTTACCGCCGGGACAGGGGTACTATGGCTACACCTTC. Protein sequence: CASSSLPPGQGYYGYTF. The V call is TRBV5-1, the J call TRBJ1-2, with 10 bases matching TRBD1. This CDR3 region has 17 residues. Germline V gene data show CDR1 as SGHRS and CDR2 as YFSETQ. Trimming removed 3 bases from V and 3 bases from J; junction bases left unmatched: 11.

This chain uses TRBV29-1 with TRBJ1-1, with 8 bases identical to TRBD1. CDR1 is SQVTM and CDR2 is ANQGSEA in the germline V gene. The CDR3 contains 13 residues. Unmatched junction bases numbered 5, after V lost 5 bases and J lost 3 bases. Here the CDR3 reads CSVQGARDTEAFF. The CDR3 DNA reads TGCAGCGTTCAGGGGGCGAGGGACACTGAAGCTTTCTTT.

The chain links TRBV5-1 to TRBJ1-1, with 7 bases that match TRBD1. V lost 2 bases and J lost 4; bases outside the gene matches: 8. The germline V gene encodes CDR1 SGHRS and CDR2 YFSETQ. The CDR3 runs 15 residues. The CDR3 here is CASSFLRQGGTEAFF. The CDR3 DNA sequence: TGCGCCAGCAGCTTCCTCCGACAGGGAGGCACTGAAGCTTTCTTT.

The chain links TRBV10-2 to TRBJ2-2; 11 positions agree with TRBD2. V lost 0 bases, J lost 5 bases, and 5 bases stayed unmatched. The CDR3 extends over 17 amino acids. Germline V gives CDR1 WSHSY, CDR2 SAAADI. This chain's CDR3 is CASSESVSGGVTGELFF. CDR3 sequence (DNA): TGCGCCAGCAGTGAGTCGGTTAGCGGGGGGGTGACCGGGGAGCTGTTTTTT.

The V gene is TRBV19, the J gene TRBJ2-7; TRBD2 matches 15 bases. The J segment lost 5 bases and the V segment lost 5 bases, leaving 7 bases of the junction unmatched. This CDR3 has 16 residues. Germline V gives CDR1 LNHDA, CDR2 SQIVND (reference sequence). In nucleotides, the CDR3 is TGTGCCAGTAGTTTTGGACTAGCGGGGGGGCGAAACGAGCAGTACTTC. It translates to CASSFGLAGGRNEQYF.

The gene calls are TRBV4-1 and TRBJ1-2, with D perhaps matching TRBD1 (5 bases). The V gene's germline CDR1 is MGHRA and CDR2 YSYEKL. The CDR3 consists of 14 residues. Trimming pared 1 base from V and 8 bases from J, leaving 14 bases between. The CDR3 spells CASSQGRWGGGYTF. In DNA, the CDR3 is TGCGCCAGCAGCCAAGGTCGTTGGGGCGGCGGCTACACCTTC.

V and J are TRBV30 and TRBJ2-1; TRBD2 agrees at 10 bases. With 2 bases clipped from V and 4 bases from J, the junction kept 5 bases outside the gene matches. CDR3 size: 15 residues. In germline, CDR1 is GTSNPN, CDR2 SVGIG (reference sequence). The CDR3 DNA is TGTGCCTGGAGTCCAAGCGGGGGGGGTTACAATGAGCAGTTCTTC. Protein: CAWSPSGGGYNEQFF.

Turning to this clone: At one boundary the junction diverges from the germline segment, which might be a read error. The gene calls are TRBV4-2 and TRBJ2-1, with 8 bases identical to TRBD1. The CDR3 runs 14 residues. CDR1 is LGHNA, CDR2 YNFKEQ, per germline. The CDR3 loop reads CASSRKQGDNERFF. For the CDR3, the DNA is TGTGCCAGCAGCCGAAAACAGGGGGACAATGAGCGGTTCTTC.

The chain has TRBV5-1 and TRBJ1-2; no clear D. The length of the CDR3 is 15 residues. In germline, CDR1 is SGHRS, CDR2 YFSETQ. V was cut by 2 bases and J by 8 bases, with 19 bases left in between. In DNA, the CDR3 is TGCGCCAGCAGCTTTGCCCCCCTGATTACGGAGGGCTACACCTTC. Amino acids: CASSFAPLITEGYTF.

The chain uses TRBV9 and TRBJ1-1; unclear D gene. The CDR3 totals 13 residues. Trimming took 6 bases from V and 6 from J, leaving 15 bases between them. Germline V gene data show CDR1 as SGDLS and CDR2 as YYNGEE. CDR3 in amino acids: CASISNPAPEAFF. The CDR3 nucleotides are TGTGCCAGCATCTCTAATCCCGCCCCTGAAGCTTTCTTT.

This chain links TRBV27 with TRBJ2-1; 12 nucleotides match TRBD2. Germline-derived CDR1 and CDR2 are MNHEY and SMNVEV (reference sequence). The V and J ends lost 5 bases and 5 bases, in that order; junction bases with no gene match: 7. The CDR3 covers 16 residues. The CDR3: CASSPYTSGGNNEQFF. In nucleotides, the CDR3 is TGTGCCAGCAGTCCCTACACTAGCGGGGGGAACAATGAGCAGTTCTTC.

The CDR3 is CASSPGQGVYNEQFF. The CDR3 DNA reads as TGCGCCAGCAGCCCCGGACAGGGTGTCTACAATGAGCAGTTCTTC. The chain uses TRBV5-1 and TRBJ2-1, with 8 bases matching TRBD1. Germline CDR1 reads SGHRS; CDR2 reads YFSETQ. V was pared by 4 bases and J by 3 bases, with 6 bases of the junction left unmatched. The length of the CDR3 is 15 residues.

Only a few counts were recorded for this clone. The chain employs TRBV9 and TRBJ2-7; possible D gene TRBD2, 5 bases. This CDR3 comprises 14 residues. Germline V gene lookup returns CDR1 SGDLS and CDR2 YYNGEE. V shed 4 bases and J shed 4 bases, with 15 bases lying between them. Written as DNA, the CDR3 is TGTGCCAGCAGCACCGTGGATAGGGAGTACGAGCAGTACTTC. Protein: CASSTVDREYEQYF.

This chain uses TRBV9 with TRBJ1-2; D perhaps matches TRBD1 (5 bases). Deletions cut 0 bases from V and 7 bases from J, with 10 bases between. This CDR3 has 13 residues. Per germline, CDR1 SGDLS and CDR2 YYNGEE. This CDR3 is CASSVDRSTGYTF. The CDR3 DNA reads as TGTGCCAGCAGCGTAGACAGGAGCACTGGCTACACCTTC.

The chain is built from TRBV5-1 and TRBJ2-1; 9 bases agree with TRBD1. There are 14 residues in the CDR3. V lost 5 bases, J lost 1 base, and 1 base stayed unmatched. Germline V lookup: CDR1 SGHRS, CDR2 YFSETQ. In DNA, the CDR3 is TGCGCCAGCAGGGACAGGGGATCCTACAATGAGCAGTTCTTC. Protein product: CASRDRGSYNEQFF.

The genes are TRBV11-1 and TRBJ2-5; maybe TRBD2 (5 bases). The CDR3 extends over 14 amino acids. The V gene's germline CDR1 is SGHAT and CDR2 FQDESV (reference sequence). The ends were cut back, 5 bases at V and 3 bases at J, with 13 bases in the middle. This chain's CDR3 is CASSPLAGEETQYF. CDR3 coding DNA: TGTGCCAGCAGCCCGTTGGCGGGTGAAGAGACCCAGTACTTC.

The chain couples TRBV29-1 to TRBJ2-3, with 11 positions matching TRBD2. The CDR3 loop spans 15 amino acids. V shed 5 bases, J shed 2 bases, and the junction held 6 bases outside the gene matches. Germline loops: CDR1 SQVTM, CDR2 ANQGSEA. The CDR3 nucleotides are TGCAGCGTTTTCACTAGCGGGGGCTTCACAGATACGCAGTATTTT. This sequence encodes CSVFTSGGFTDTQYF.

The CDR3 DNA is TGTGCCAACAAGAACCCAGGGGGGAACACTGAAGCTTTCTTT. Translated, it gives CANKNPGGNTEAFF. The rearrangement links TRBV7-9 to TRBJ1-1, with TRBD1 identical over 7 bases. This CDR3 has 14 residues. Per the germline V gene, CDR1 is SEHNR and CDR2 is FQNEAQ (reference sequence). The trim removed 10 bases at V and 1 base at J, leaving 9 bases unmatched.

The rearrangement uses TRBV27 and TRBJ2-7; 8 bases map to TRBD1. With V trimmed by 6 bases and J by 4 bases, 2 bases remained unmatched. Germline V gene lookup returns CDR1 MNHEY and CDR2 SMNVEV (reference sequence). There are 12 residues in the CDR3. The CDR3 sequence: CASRGDRYEQYF. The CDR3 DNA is TGTGCCAGCAGGGGGGACAGGTACGAGCAGTACTTC.